This T cell receptor (beta chain) appears in the sequencing data of a study of OX40 agonist ivuxolimab in advanced cancers. Study at large: Hepatocellular carcinoma, melanoma, renal cell or head and neck cancer occurred in dose-escalation patients. General observations from the study: Doses of 0.1 to 3.0 mg/kg were accompanied by clonal expansion of CD4+ and CD8+ blood T cells by week 6.

Regarding this clone: Its target is unknown.

Data came from immunoSEQ multiplex PCR; TCRdb stores just in-frame clones and leaves some out. Of roughly 75,000 clones in the sample, around 90% are singletons; the top ten hold more than 0.3%. The CDR3 length is 14 residues. CDR1 and CDR2 (germline): SGHRS, YFSETQ. The sample consisted of CD4+ or CD8+ T cells sorted from blood, taken in a trial of the OX40 agonist ivuxolimab. The chain recombines TRBV5-1 with TRBJ2-5; 9 bases are shared with TRBD1. Gene TRBJ2-7 matches the end of the DNA better, so the J call may be wrong. This receptor was taken from an adult with an advanced solid tumor such as melanoma, head and neck, liver or kidney cancer. The CDR3 spells CASSLRGQGYEQYF. Here the CDR3 DNA reads TGCGCCAGCAGCTTGAGGGGACAGGGCTACGAGCAGTACTTC.